One and the same sample provided the 14 T cell receptor beta chains below, sequenced in a study of tumor and adjacent non-tumor tissue in lung cancer. Three rounds of nested PCR, following a modified ARM-PCR protocol, produced the TCRbeta library. TCRdb analysed the multiplex PCR reads with MiXCR anew, one entry per CDR3 protein. Of 90,000 to 110,000 distinct CDR3 sequences listed, roughly 80% are singletons. No cell sorting was done before RNA was extracted from the tissue. The sample taken for sequencing was lung tumor tissue. The receptors were sampled from a woman aged 60-75 years with non-small cell lung cancer.

As to this clonotype: Just one base apart from a much larger clone, this may be a read error. The CDR3 nucleotides are TGCGCCAGCAGCCCAAATATAATGAATGGCTACGCCTTC. This translates into CASSPNIMNGYAF. The chain couples TRBV4-3 to TRBJ1-2; D uncertain. From germline, CDR1 is LGHNA and CDR2 YSLEER. This CDR3 region has 13 residues.

In the case of this clonotype: The conserved phenylalanine or tryptophan normally closing the CDR3 is absent here, so this likely arose from a read error. The chain carries TRBV11-2 and TRBJ2-7; no definite D call. Germline V lookup: CDR1 SGHAT, CDR2 FQNNGV. The length of the CDR3 is 12 residues. Trimming removed 2 bases from V and 10 bases from J, with 12 bases in between. The CDR3 protein is CASSLSGFEQYL. The CDR3 DNA reads TGTGCCAGCAGCTTATCCGGCTTCGAACAGTACTTA.

The DNA of the CDR3 is TGTGCCAGCTCACTACAGGACAGTACGGGATATGGCTACACCTTC. Its protein is CASSLQDSTGYGYTF. The chain links TRBV18 to TRBJ1-2; D may be TRBD1 (6 bases). The V end lost 4 bases, the J end lost 5 bases, and 17 bases lay between the germline ends. This CDR3 region has 15 residues. CDR1 is KGHSH and CDR2 is LQKENI in the germline V gene.

This sequence joins TRBV5-6 and TRBJ2-1; TRBD2 aligns across 12 bases. The CDR3 is made up of 15 amino acids. J was trimmed by 8 bases and V by 4 bases; bases with no gene match: 7. Germline V lookup: CDR1 SGHDT, CDR2 YYEEEE. DNA for the CDR3: TGTGCCAGCAGCCAGACTAGCGGGAGCTTAGATGAGCAGTTCTTC. Amino acid sequence: CASSQTSGSLDEQFF. The full variable domain, in which reference TRBV5-6 and TRBJ2-1 provide the parts outside the CDR3, is DAGVTQSPTHLIKTRGQQVTLRCSPKSGHDTVSWYQQALGQGPQFIFQYYEEEERQRGNFPDRFSGHQFPNYSSELNVNALLLGDSALYLCASSQTSGSLDEQFFGPGTRLTVL.

For this clonotype: The junction departs from germline at one end; a sequencing error may be responsible. The V and J genes are TRBV11-2 and TRBJ1-5, with D perhaps matching TRBD1 (5 bases). The CDR3 is 14 residues long. The germline gives CDR1 SGHAT, CDR2 FQNNGV. This CDR3 is CVSSRIGTDQPQHF. CDR3 sequence (DNA): TGTGTCAGCAGCAGGATAGGGACCGACCAGCCCCAGCATTTT.

With regard to this clonotype: The junction does not match germline at one end; this may be a read error. This chain joins TRBV6-6 and TRBJ1-5; perhaps TRBD1 as D (5 bases). Germline V CDR1 and CDR2: MNHNY, SVGAGI (reference sequence). This CDR3 has 12 amino acids. The CDR3 DNA reads as TGCGCCGGCCGCGGGGGTTTGCAGCCCCAGCATTTT. It specifies CAGRGGLQPQHF.

The genes are TRBV7-9 and TRBJ1-1; D is ambiguous. V lost 0 bases to trimming and J lost 12 bases, with 11 bases between them. CDR3 size: 12 residues. Germline CDR1 SEHNR, CDR2 FQNEAQ (reference sequence). The CDR3 DNA sequence: TGTGCCAGCAGCTTAGCCTGGGCAGAATCTTTCTTT. Encoded protein: CASSLAWAESFF.

This clonotype has at least ten counts. V gene TRBV4-3 combines with J gene TRBJ2-7, with 12 bases identical to TRBD1. The germline gives CDR1 LGHNA, CDR2 YSLEER. V dropped 5 bases and J dropped 7; count of bases not matched to a gene: 15. The CDR3 consists of 17 residues. Here the CDR3 reads CASSGRIPGQGAGEQYF. In nucleotides, the CDR3 is TGCGCCAGCAGCGGACGCATTCCGGGACAGGGGGCCGGTGAGCAGTACTTC.

A few counts support this clonotype. The rearrangement joins TRBV11-3 to TRBJ2-3; TRBD1 might be the D (5 bases). The ends were cut back, 10 bases at V and 2 bases at J, with 16 bases in the middle. Germline values: CDR1 SGHNT, CDR2 YENEEA. CDR3 size: 14 residues. The chain's CDR3 is CANSLTGDTDTQYF. CDR3 DNA sequence: TGTGCCAACAGTTTAACAGGAGACACAGATACGCAGTATTTT.

The rearrangement links TRBV20-1 to TRBJ1-5; D gene uncertain. Germline V gives CDR1 DFQATT, CDR2 SNEGSKA (reference sequence). CDR3 length: 15 residues. V dropped 0 bases and J dropped 6 bases, with 15 bases sitting between them. The CDR3 sequence: CSARDRKGGIQPQHF. CDR3 DNA sequence: TGCAGTGCTAGAGATAGGAAGGGCGGTATTCAGCCCCAGCATTTT.

This clonotype was picked up a small number of times. A much more abundant neighbour one base away suggests this may be a read error. The rearrangement links TRBV12-3 or TRBV12-4 to TRBJ1-2; no definite D call. Trimming removed 6 bases at V and 1 base at J, with 12 bases between. This CDR3 region has 14 residues. The CDR3 DNA is TGTGCCAGCAGCAAGACAAGACTTAACTATGGCTACACCTTC. Translating gives CASSKTRLNYGYTF.

Regarding this clonotype: A much larger clone differs by one base, so this may be a read error. This rearrangement joins TRBV6-1 to TRBJ2-7, with 9 bases lining up with TRBD2. V gave up 7 bases and J gave up 2 bases; unmatched junction bases: 3. Germline V gene lookup returns CDR1 MNHNS and CDR2 SASEGT. CDR3 size: 13 residues. The CDR3 DNA follows: TGTGCCAGCAAGCTAGCGGGAACCTACGAGCAGTACTTC. Residues: CASKLAGTYEQYF.

The chain joins TRBV28 to TRBJ2-2, with D perhaps TRBD2 (5 bases). CDR3 size: 15 residues. Germline CDR1 and CDR2: MDHEN and SYDVKM. The V end was cut by 8 bases, the J end by 3 bases, with 16 bases between. The CDR3 loop reads CASRRGPLDTGELFF. CDR3 DNA sequence: TGTGCCAGCCGTCGAGGCCCACTAGACACCGGGGAGCTGTTTTTT.

As regards this clonotype: A much larger clone is a single base away; this may be a read error. The missing conserved phenylalanine or tryptophan at the end of this CDR3 makes a read error likely. This chain links TRBV29-1 with TRBJ2-7; D possibly corresponds to TRBD1 (5 bases). V dropped 3 bases and J dropped 3 bases, with 12 bases sitting between them. CDR1 is SQVTM, CDR2 ANQGSEA, per germline. This CDR3 has 13 residues. The CDR3 loop is CSVEQGVGYEQYL. CDR3 DNA: TGCAGCGTTGAGCAGGGTGTTGGCTACGAGCAGTACCTC.